The 10 T cell receptor beta chains in this list originate from one sample, sequenced in a study of shared clonotypes between healthy human individuals (dated by TCRdb to the early 2020s). Library generation was performed with the immunoSEQ multiplex PCR assay. This immuneACCESS table, as held by TCRdb, lists in-frame sequences with V and J called but not all clones. Of the missing ones, under half trace to an unresolved V gene in checked studies; the others have no known cause. The sample contains roughly 2.2 million clones, 92% of them found a single time. The ten largest account for 0.37% of the sample. The specimen was naive CD4+ T cells from PBMCs. The label giving this sample's cell subset or site can be read as: CD45RA+ positively selected. Every receptor here comes from a man aged 18-30 years in good health. Some clones in this sample may be carry-over from other donors' samples.

V usage is TRBV7-6 and J usage is TRBJ1-5; D remains unclear. The CDR3 covers 14 residues. Deletions cut 2 bases from V and 5 bases from J, with 10 bases between. The germline CDR1 and CDR2 sequences are SGHVS and FNYEAQ. The CDR3 DNA is TGTGCCAGCAGCTTAAGCCCTGACGATCAGCCCCAGCATTTT. Translated: CASSLSPDDQPQHF. Full variable domain (remainder filled in from reference TRBV7-6 and TRBJ1-5): GAGVSQSPRYKVTKRGQDVALRCDPISGHVSLYWYRQALGQGPEFLTYFNYEAQQDKSGLPNDRFSAERPEGSISTLTIQRTEQRDSAMYRCASSLSPDDQPQHFGDGTRLSIL.

The chain couples TRBV5-1 to TRBJ2-2, with D unresolved. Trimming removed 0 bases from V and 3 bases from J, with 3 bases in between. The CDR3 consists of 13 residues. The germline gives CDR1 SGHRS, CDR2 YFSETQ. This CDR3 is CASSLEYTGELFF. In DNA, the CDR3 is TGCGCCAGCAGCTTGGAGTACACCGGGGAGCTGTTTTTT.

The chain carries TRBV14 and TRBJ2-1; 11 bases align to TRBD2. The germline V gene has CDR1 SGHDN and CDR2 FVKESK. Trimming at V came to 0 bases and at J to 9 bases, leaving 16 bases not matched to a gene. The CDR3 extends over 19 amino acids. The CDR3 region is CASSQEVSWASGRRGEQFF. The CDR3, as DNA: TGTGCCAGCAGCCAAGAAGTTAGCTGGGCTAGCGGGAGGAGAGGTGAGCAGTTCTTC.

In this sample, this clone turned up a few times. Other DNA sequences in the same sample also yield this CDR3. The rearrangement joins TRBV15 to TRBJ2-1; D unclear. Germline V gives CDR1 LNHNV, CDR2 YYDKDF (reference sequence). Trimming pared 5 bases from V and 4 bases from J, leaving 3 bases between. This CDR3 has 11 residues. For the CDR3, the DNA is TGTGCCACCAGCTCTTACAATGAGCAGTTCTTC. Its protein is CATSSYNEQFF.

The chain combines TRBV6-1 with TRBJ1-1; 7 bases are a match to TRBD1. From germline, CDR1 is MNHNS and CDR2 SASEGT. This CDR3 has 14 residues. The V and J ends lost 3 bases and 3 bases, in that order; junction bases with no gene match: 4. In nucleotides, the CDR3 is TGTGCCAGCAGTGACGAGGGGGCGGACACTGAAGCTTTCTTT. Its protein product is CASSDEGADTEAFF.

The sample holds one count of this clone. V gene TRBV7-2 combines with J gene TRBJ2-7, with 8 bases that match TRBD2. Germline V lookup: CDR1 SGHTA, CDR2 FQGNSA. This CDR3 spans 15 amino acids. V was pared by 0 bases and J by 4 bases, with 5 bases of the junction left unmatched. In nucleotides, the CDR3 is TGTGCCAGCAGCTTAGCTGGCAGCGGGAGTTACGAGCAGTACTTC. Its translation: CASSLAGSGSYEQYF.

The chain links TRBV6-6 to TRBJ2-5, with D possibly matching TRBD2 (5 bases). Germline V lookup: CDR1 MNHNY, CDR2 SVGAGI (reference sequence). The CDR3 covers 11 residues. Trimming stripped 6 bases from V and 4 bases from J, with 6 bases between. DNA of the CDR3: TGTGCCAGCAGAGAGGGAGAGACCCAGTACTTC. It translates to CASREGETQYF.

The V call is TRBV10-3, the J call TRBJ1-4; 9 nucleotides match TRBD1. Germline V CDR1 and CDR2: ENHRY, SYGVKD. The V gene end was trimmed by 7 bases and the J gene end by 5 bases; junction bases not matched to a gene: 5. The CDR3 is 14 amino acids. CDR3 loop: CAIKSDRGNEKLFF. The DNA for the CDR3 is TGTGCCATCAAATCGGACAGGGGAAATGAAAAACTGTTTTTT.

This chain links TRBV5-4 with TRBJ2-7, with D possibly matching TRBD1 (6 bases). The germline CDR1 and CDR2 sequences are SGHNT and YYREEE (reference sequence). V was trimmed by 3 bases and J by 5 bases, leaving 15 bases between them. The CDR3 has 14 amino acids. CDR3 bases: TGTGCCAGCAGCTCCCCTGGACAGAGTGACGAGCAGTACTTC. It translates to CASSSPGQSDEQYF.

The J gene is TRBJ1-1, the V gene TRBV11-2; D gene unclear. This CDR3 contains 11 residues. V lost 6 bases to trimming and J lost 10 bases, with 12 bases between them. CDR1 is SGHAT, CDR2 FQNNGV, per germline. The CDR3 spells CASSRTGRAFF. The CDR3 region has the DNA TGTGCCAGCAGTAGAACGGGGAGAGCTTTCTTT.